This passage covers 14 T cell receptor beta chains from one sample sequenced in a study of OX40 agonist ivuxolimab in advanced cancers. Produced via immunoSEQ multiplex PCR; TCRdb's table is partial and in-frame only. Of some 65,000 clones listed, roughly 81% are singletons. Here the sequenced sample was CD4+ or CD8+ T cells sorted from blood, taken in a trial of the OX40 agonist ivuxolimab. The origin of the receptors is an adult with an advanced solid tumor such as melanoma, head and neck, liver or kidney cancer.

CDR3 loop: CASSLGQGVLTGELFF. As DNA, the CDR3 is TGTGCCAGCAGTTTGGGACAGGGGGTATTGACCGGGGAGCTGTTTTTT. J is TRBJ2-2 and V is TRBV6-6; 11 bases match TRBD1. This CDR3 contains 16 residues. Trimming at V came to 4 bases and at J to 5 bases, leaving 6 bases not matched to a gene. Per germline, CDR1 MNHNY and CDR2 SVGAGI (reference sequence).

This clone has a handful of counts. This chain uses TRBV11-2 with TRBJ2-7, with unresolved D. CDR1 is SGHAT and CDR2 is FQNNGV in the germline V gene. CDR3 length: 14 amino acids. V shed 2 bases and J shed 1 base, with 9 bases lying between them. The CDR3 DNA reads TGTGCCAGCAGCTTAAGCCCGGGTTCCTACGAGCAGTACTTC. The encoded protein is CASSLSPGSYEQYF.

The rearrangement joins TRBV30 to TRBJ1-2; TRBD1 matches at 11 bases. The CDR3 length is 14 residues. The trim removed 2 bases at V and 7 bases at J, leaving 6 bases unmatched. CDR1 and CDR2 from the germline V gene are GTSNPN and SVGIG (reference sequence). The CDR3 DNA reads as TGTGCCTGGAGTACGGACAGGGGGCAACGTGGCTACACCTTC. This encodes CAWSTDRGQRGYTF.

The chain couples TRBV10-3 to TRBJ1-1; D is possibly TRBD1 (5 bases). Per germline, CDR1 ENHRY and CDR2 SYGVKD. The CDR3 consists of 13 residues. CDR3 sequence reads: CAITRGPRAEAFF. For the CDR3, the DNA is TGTGCAATAACCCGGGGACCCCGCGCTGAAGCTTTCTTT.

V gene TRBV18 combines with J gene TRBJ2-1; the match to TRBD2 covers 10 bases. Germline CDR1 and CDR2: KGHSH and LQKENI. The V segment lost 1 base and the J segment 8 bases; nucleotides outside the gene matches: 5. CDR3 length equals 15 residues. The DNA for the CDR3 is TGTGCCAGCTCACCACGAAGCGGGAGGGCCGATGAGCAGTTCTTC. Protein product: CASSPRSGRADEQFF.

Here the CDR3 reads CASSINHSQGSGANVLTF. CDR3 nucleotide sequence: TGTGCCAGTAGTATAAACCACTCACAGGGGTCCGGGGCCAACGTCCTGACTTTC. The chain is built from TRBV19 and TRBJ2-6, with 7 bases matching TRBD1. Germline trimming cut 2 bases from V and 4 bases from J; bases unmatched to any gene: 11. CDR3 length equals 18 residues. Germline CDR1 and CDR2: LNHDA and SQIVND (reference sequence). Looking up the rest from reference TRBV19 and TRBJ2-6 gives the full variable domain: DGGITQSPKYLFRKEGQNVTLSCEQNLNHDAMYWYRQDPGQGLRLIYYSQIVNDFQKGDIAEGYSVSREKKESFPLTVTSAQKNPTAFYLCASSINHSQGSGANVLTFGAGSRLTVL.

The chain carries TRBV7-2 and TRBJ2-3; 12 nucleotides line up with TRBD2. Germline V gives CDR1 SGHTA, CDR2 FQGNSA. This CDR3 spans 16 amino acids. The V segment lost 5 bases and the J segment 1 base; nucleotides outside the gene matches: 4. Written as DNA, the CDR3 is TGTGCCAGCAGCCCGAGACTAGCGGGAGGCACAGATACGCAGTATTTT. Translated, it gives CASSPRLAGGTDTQYF.

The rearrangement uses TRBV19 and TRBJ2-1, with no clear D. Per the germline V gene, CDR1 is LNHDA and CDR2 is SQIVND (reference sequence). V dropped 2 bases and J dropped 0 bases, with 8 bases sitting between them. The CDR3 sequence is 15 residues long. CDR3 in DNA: TGTGCCAGTAGTATAATGGGGTCCTCCTACAATGAGCAGTTCTTC. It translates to CASSIMGSSYNEQFF. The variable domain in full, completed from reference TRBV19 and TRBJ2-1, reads DGGITQSPKYLFRKEGQNVTLSCEQNLNHDAMYWYRQDPGQGLRLIYYSQIVNDFQKGDIAEGYSVSREKKESFPLTVTSAQKNPTAFYLCASSIMGSSYNEQFFGPGTRLTVL.

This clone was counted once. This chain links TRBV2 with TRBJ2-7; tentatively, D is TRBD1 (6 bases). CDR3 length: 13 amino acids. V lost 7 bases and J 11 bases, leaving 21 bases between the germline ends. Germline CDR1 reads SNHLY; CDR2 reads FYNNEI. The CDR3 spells CASKYRAGEVKYF. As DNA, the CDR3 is TGTGCCAGCAAGTACAGGGCAGGCGAGGTGAAGTACTTC.

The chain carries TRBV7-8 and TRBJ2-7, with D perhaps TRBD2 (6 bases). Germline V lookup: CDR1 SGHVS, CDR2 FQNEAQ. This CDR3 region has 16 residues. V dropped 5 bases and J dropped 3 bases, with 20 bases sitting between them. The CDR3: CASSEGGGPGYYEQYF. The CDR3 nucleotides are TGTGCCAGCAGCGAAGGAGGAGGGCCAGGGTACTACGAGCAGTACTTC.

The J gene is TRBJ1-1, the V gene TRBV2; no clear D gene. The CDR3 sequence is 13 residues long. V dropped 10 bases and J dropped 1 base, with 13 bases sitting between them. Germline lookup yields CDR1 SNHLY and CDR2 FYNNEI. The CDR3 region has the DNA TGTGCCACCTCGGCATGGTCGAACACTGAAGCTTTCTTT. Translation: CATSAWSNTEAFF.

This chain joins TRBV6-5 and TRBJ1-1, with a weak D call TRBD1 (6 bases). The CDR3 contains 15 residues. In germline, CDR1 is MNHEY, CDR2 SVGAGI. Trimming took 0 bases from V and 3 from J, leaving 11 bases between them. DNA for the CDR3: TGTGCCAGCAGTTACTCAGGGGGGGGGTACACTGAAGCTTTCTTT. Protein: CASSYSGGGYTEAFF.

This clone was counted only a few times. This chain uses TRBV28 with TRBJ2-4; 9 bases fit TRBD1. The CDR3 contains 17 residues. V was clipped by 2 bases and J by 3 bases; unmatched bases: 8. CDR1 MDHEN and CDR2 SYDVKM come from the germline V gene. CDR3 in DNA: TGTGCCAGCAGTTTAGGGTACCAGACAGGGGGCAAAAACATTCAGTACTTC. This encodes CASSLGYQTGGKNIQYF.

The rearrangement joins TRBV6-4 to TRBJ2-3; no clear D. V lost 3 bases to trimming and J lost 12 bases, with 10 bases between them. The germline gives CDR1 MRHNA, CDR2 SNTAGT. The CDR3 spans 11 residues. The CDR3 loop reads CASSEGLSQYF. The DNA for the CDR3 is TGTGCCAGCAGTGAGGGTCTTTCCCAGTATTTT.